The 16 T cell receptor beta chains reported below all come from one sample, sequenced in a study of glioma-infiltrating T cells after dendritic cell vaccination. The time point denotes: after dendritic cell vaccination, including at tumor progression/relapse. Produced via immunoSEQ multiplex PCR; TCRdb's table is partial and in-frame only. The sample contains about 65,000 clones, around 86% of which appear only once. Sequences were derived from blood, sampled after dendritic cell vaccination. The receptors here all came from a human donor with glioblastoma.

The V gene is TRBV30, the J gene TRBJ1-2; 8 bases are shared with TRBD1. CDR1 is GTSNPN, CDR2 SVGIG, per germline (reference sequence). The junction had 20 bases not matched to a gene; V was cut back by 3 bases and J by 8 bases. This CDR3 region has 17 residues. CDR3 nucleotide sequence: TGTGCCTGGAGCTACCGCCCGGACAGGGCCACGACCGGCGGCTACACCTTC. It encodes CAWSYRPDRATTGGYTF.

The chain links TRBV18 to TRBJ2-7, with a weak D call TRBD1 (5 bases). Germline V gene data show CDR1 as KGHSH and CDR2 as LQKENI. Deletions cut 5 bases from V and 2 bases from J, with 13 bases between. The CDR3 runs 14 residues. The CDR3 is CASSSRQPPYEQYF. The CDR3 DNA sequence: TGTGCCAGCTCATCCAGACAGCCCCCCTACGAGCAGTACTTC.

The V gene is TRBV10-2, the J gene TRBJ1-1, with D possibly TRBD1 on 6 matching bases. The V gene lost 7 bases and the J gene lost 2 bases, with 17 bases spanning the gap. This CDR3 comprises 15 residues. CDR1 and CDR2 from the germline V gene are WSHSY and SAAADI. The chain's CDR3 is CASTPTGTYNTEAFF. The CDR3 region has the DNA TGCGCCAGCACCCCGACCGGGACATATAACACTGAAGCTTTCTTT.

The rearrangement joins TRBV9 to TRBJ2-5; 7 bases agree with TRBD1. This CDR3 comprises 15 residues. Germline V gives CDR1 SGDLS, CDR2 YYNGEE. V was pared by 4 bases and J by 4 bases, with 10 bases of the junction left unmatched. The CDR3 nucleotides are TGTGCCAGCAGCCACATGGGGCCAGGGGGAGAGACCCAGTACTTC. Translating gives CASSHMGPGGETQYF.

The V and J genes are TRBV2 and TRBJ2-5, with TRBD2 matching over 14 bases. The CDR3 consists of 14 residues. V lost 9 bases and J lost 3; bases outside the gene matches: 3. From germline, CDR1 is SNHLY and CDR2 FYNNEI. The CDR3 DNA is TGTGCCAGACAGGGACTAGCGGGAGAAGAGACCCAGTACTTC. Protein sequence: CARQGLAGEETQYF.

Written as DNA, the CDR3 is TGTGCCAGCAGGACTAGCGGTTCCTACGAGCAGTACTTC. It encodes CASRTSGSYEQYF. This sequence joins TRBV2 and TRBJ2-7; 9 nucleotides align to TRBD2. The junction had 1 base not matched to a gene; V was cut back by 6 bases and J by 1 base. Germline loops: CDR1 SNHLY, CDR2 FYNNEI. The CDR3 has 13 amino acids.

This chain uses TRBV5-1 with TRBJ1-2, with 9 bases matching TRBD1. The germline V gene encodes CDR1 SGHRS and CDR2 YFSETQ. V was pared by 3 bases and J by 1 base, with 13 bases of the junction left unmatched. The CDR3 runs to 18 residues. CDR3 residues: CASSYEFDRGYSNYGYTF. The CDR3 DNA reads as TGCGCCAGCAGCTACGAATTCGACAGGGGGTATAGTAACTATGGCTACACCTTC. Full variable domain (outside the CDR3, taken from reference TRBV5-1 and TRBJ1-2): KAGVTQTPRYLIKTRGQQVTLSCSPISGHRSVSWYQQTPGQGLQFLFEYFSETQRNKGNFPGRFSGRQFSNSRSEMNVSTLELGDSALYLCASSYEFDRGYSNYGYTFGSGTRLTVV.

This rearrangement joins TRBV18 to TRBJ2-7, with D maybe TRBD1 (6 bases). This CDR3 is 17 amino acids long. The V and J ends lost 0 bases and 2 bases respectively, with 17 bases between them. Germline values: CDR1 KGHSH, CDR2 LQKENI. Here the CDR3 DNA reads TGTGCCAGCTCACCACCGTTTCGGGACAAGCTAACCTACGAGCAGTACTTC. Translating gives CASSPPFRDKLTYEQYF.

This clone appeared once. V and J are TRBV4-3 and TRBJ2-3, with TRBD2 identical over 8 bases. CDR1 LGHNA and CDR2 YSLEER come from the germline V gene. Trimming cost V 4 bases and J 5 bases; bases outside gene matches: 5. The CDR3 spans 14 residues. CDR3 sequence reads: CASSPGGGVDTQYF. The CDR3 region has the DNA TGCGCCAGCAGCCCGGGGGGGGGCGTAGATACGCAGTATTTT.

The chain couples TRBV7-3 to TRBJ2-1, with 7 bases fitting TRBD1. CDR3 size: 19 residues. CDR1 and CDR2 (germline): SGHTA, FQGTGA. Unmatched junction bases numbered 17, after V lost 4 bases and J lost 2 bases. CDR3 region: CASSSVGLQGQRTYNEQFF. The CDR3 DNA reads TGTGCCAGCAGCTCGGTGGGGTTACAGGGGCAACGAACCTACAATGAGCAGTTCTTC.

This sequence joins TRBV9 and TRBJ1-2, with 7 positions matching TRBD1. Trimming at V came to 4 bases and at J to 4 bases, leaving 10 bases not matched to a gene. This CDR3 is 15 amino acids long. Germline assignment: CDR1 SGDLS and CDR2 YYNGEE. The CDR3, as DNA: TGTGCCAGCAGCTTCTCGACAGGGATGGGCTATGGCTACACCTTC. Translation: CASSFSTGMGYGYTF.

CDR3 DNA: TGTGCCAGCAGCTTAGGGGGGGGACAGGTCCAAGAGACCCAGTACTTC. It specifies CASSLGGGQVQETQYF. The gene calls are TRBV7-2 and TRBJ2-5, with a weak D call TRBD1 (8 bases). This CDR3 contains 16 residues. The germline CDR1 and CDR2 sequences are SGHTA and FQGNSA. Trimming shortened V by 1 base and J by 1 base, and 13 bases separated the two germline ends.

V is TRBV4-3 and J is TRBJ1-1; D gene unclear. In germline, CDR1 is LGHNA, CDR2 YSLEER. The CDR3 has 15 amino acids. The ends were cut back, 0 bases at V and 1 base at J, with 9 bases in the middle. Here the CDR3 DNA reads TGCGCCAGCAGCCAAGATCGGTCTGAGAACACTGAAGCTTTCTTT. Its translation is CASSQDRSENTEAFF.

The genes are TRBV7-2 and TRBJ1-2; TRBD1 matches at 7 bases. Trimming removed 5 bases from V and 0 bases from J; junction bases left unmatched: 6. Germline V CDR1 and CDR2: SGHTA, FQGNSA. The CDR3 is 15 amino acids. CDR3 loop: CASSRQGPSNYGYTF. The CDR3 DNA sequence: TGTGCCAGCAGCCGACAGGGTCCCTCTAACTATGGCTACACCTTC.

The chain links TRBV19 to TRBJ2-5; 9 nucleotides line up with TRBD1. The J call could be wrong; TRBJ2-7 is a better fit for the DNA end. There are 14 residues in the CDR3. The V gene's germline CDR1 is LNHDA and CDR2 SQIVND (reference sequence). The CDR3 DNA is TGTGCCAGTAGCTCCACAGGGGGCTACGACGAGCAGTACTTC. Translating it yields CASSSTGGYDEQYF.

The chain employs TRBV7-9 and TRBJ2-5; 7 bases align to TRBD1. The CDR3 loop spans 14 amino acids. The V segment lost 1 base and the J segment 5 bases; nucleotides outside the gene matches: 4. The germline CDR1 and CDR2 sequences are SEHNR and FQNEAQ (reference sequence). The CDR3 spells CASSLVDRAETQYF. The CDR3 DNA is TGTGCCAGCAGCTTAGTAGACAGGGCGGAGACCCAGTACTTC. The whole variable domain, remainder taken from reference TRBV7-9 and TRBJ2-5, is DTGVSQNPRHKITKRGQNVTFRCDPISEHNRLYWYRQTLGQGPEFLTYFQNEAQLEKSRLLSDRFSAERPKGSFSTLEIQRTEQGDSAMYLCASSLVDRAETQYFGPGTRLLVL.